This T cell receptor beta chain was identified during a study of T cell repertoires in cytomegalovirus infection (dated by TCRdb to the late 2010s). About the full investigation: Peptide stimulations targeted recently identified HLA-C-restricted CMV epitopes, whose presentation resists viral immunomodulation, together with well-studied HLA-B-restricted epitopes. The HLA type of each donor mattered for the analysis, because public TCR beta signatures pointed to carriage of CMV infection along with the matching HLA type.

Sequencing was performed on an Illumina HiSeq 1500. TCRdb trimmed public reads at Q25 via fastp, called clones via MiXCR and kept in-frame beta chains. Each record represents a unique CDR3 protein, reported with the most common genes and DNA among its rows. This sample holds approximately 1,000,000 distinct CDR3 sequences; roughly 30% were observed only once. The top ten hold 13% of the sample. Overall results and qualifications from the work: Carriers of CMV infection plus the relevant HLA type were discriminated by the cumulative frequency of public TCR beta family members in the study cohort and in an independent approximately 360-donor cohort. In the ex vivo response, HLA-C-restricted CMV-specific TCR beta clonotypes were dominant, and in two of eight donors the single most frequent clonotype came from this HLA-C-restricted group.

The treatment or condition label here, explained by the study, means: in vitro stimulation with specific CMV peptide epitopes to enrich CMV-specific T cells. Points on this clonotype: Its antigen remains undetermined. Per-base qualities were not stored, and no clone one base away is much larger.

Sequenced here: cultured CD8+ T cells from PBMCs, sampled from culture after CMV antigen stimulation. This TCR was recovered from a human donor in good health (CMV status not recorded). Some clones in this sample may be carry-over from other donors' samples.

The encoded CDR3 is CASSLTLVGGPRTDTQYF. The sequence in DNA is TGTGCCAGCAGTTTAACGTTAGTGGGGGGGCCGAGGACAGATACGCAGTATTTT. The rearrangement combines TRBV28 with TRBJ2-3; tentative D gene TRBD2, with 7 bases matching. V and J are truncated by 2 bases and 3 bases respectively, leaving an intervening sequence of 21 bases. Taken from the germline V gene, the CDR1 and CDR2 loops are MDHEN and SYDVKM. From the cysteine up to the phenylalanine, the CDR3 has a length of 18 residues. The DNA shown is the 54-base CDR3, in frame from base 1.